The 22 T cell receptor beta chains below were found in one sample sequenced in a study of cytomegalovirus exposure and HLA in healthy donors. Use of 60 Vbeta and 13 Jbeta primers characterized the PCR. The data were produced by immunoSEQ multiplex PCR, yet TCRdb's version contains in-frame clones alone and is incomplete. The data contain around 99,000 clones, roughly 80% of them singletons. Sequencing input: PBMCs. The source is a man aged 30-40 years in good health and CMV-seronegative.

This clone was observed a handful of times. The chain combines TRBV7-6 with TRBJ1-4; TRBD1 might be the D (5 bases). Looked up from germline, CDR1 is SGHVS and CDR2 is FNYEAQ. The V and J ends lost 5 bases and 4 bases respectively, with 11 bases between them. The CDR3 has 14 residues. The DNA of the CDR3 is TGTGCCAGCAGCGCAGACAGTTATAATGAAAAACTGTTTTTT. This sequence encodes CASSADSYNEKLFF.

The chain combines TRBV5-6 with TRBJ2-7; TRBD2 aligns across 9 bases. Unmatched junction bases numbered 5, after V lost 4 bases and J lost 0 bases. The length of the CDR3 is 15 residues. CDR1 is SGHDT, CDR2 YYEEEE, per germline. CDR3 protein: CASSLQRGASYEQYF. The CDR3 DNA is TGTGCCAGCAGCCTGCAGCGGGGGGCCTCCTACGAGCAGTACTTC.

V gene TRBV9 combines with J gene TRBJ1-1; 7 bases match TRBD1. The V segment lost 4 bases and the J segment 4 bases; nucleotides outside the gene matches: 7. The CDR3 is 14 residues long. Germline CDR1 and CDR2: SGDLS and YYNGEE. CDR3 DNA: TGTGCCAGCAGCTCAACAGGGGCCATCACTGAAGCTTTCTTT. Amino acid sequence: CASSSTGAITEAFF.

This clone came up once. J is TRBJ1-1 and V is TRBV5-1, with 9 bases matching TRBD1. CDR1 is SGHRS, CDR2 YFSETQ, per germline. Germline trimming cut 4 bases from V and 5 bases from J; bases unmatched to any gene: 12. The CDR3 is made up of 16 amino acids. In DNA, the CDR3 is TGCGCCAGCAGCGTTCGGCCGGGACAGGGAACGACTGAAGCTTTCTTT. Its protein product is CASSVRPGQGTTEAFF.

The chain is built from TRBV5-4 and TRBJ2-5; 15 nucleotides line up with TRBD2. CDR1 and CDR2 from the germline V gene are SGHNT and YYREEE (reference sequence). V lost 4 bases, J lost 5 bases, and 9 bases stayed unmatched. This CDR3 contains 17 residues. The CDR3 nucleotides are TGTGCCAGCAGCAGCTCCGGGACTAGCGGGGGGAGGGAGACCCAGTACTTC. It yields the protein CASSSSGTSGGRETQYF.

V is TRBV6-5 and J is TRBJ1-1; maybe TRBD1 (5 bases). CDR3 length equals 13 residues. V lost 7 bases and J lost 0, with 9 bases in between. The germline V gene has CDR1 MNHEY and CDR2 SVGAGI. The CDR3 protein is CASKRQLNTEAFF. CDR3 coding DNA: TGTGCCAGCAAAAGACAGCTGAACACTGAAGCTTTCTTT.

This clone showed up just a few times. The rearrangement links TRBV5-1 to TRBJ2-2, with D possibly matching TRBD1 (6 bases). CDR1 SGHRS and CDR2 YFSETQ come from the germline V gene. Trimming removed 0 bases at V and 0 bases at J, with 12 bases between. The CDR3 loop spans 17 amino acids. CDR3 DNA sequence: TGCGCCAGCAGCTTGGCGGGGTCAGGGGCGAACACCGGGGAGCTGTTTTTT. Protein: CASSLAGSGANTGELFF.

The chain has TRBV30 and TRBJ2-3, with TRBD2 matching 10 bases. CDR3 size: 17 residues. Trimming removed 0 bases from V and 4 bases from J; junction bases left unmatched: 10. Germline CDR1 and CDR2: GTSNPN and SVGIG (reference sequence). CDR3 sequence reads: CAWSVRPSGRAPDTQYF. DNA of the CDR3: TGTGCCTGGAGTGTACGTCCTAGCGGGAGAGCCCCAGATACGCAGTATTTT.

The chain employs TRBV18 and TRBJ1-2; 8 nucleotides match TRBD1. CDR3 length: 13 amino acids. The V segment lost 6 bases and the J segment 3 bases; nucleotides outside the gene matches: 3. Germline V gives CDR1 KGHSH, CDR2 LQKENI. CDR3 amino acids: CASSAGQDYGYTF. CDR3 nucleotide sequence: TGTGCCAGCTCGGCGGGACAGGACTATGGCTACACCTTC. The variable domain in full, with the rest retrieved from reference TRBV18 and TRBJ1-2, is NAGVMQNPRHLVRRRGQEARLRCSPMKGHSHVYWYRQLPEEGLKFMVYLQKENIIDESGMPKERFSAEFPKEGPSILRIQQVVRGDSAAYFCASSAGQDYGYTFGSGTRLTVV.

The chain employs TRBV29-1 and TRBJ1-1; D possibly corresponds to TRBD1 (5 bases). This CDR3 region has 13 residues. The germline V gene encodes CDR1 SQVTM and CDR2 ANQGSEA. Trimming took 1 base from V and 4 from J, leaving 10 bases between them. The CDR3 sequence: CSVEGQGGTEAFF. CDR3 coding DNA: TGCAGCGTTGAAGGGCAGGGCGGCACTGAAGCTTTCTTT.

Here the CDR3 reads CASSGLRVNTEAFF. The CDR3 nucleotides read TGTGCCAGCAGCGGTCTCAGGGTGAACACTGAAGCTTTCTTT. The chain links TRBV2 to TRBJ1-1; possible D gene TRBD1, 5 bases. The CDR3 runs 14 residues. V lost 6 bases, J lost 0 bases, and 11 bases lay in between. Germline V gene data show CDR1 as SNHLY and CDR2 as FYNNEI.

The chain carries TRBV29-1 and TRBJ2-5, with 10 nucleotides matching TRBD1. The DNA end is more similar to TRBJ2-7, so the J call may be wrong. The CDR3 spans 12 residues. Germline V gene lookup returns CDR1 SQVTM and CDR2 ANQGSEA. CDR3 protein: CSVSGTGVEQYF. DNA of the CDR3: TGCAGCGTCTCCGGGACAGGGGTCGAGCAGTACTTC.

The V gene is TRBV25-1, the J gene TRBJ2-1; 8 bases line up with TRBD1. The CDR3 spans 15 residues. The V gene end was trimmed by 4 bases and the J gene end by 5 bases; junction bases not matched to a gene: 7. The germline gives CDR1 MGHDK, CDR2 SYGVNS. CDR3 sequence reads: CASSARTGSHNEQFF. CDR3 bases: TGTGCCAGCAGTGCCCGGACAGGGTCACACAATGAGCAGTTCTTC.

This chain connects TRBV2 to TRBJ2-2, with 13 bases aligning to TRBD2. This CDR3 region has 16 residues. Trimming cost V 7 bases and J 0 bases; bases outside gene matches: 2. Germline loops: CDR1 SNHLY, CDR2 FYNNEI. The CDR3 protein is CASTGLAGANTGELFF. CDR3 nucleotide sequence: TGTGCCAGCACCGGACTAGCGGGGGCGAACACCGGGGAGCTGTTTTTT.

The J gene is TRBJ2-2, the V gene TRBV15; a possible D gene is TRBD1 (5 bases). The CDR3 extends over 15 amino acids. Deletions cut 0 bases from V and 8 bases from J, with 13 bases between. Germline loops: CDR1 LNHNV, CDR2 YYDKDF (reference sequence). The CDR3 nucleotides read TGTGCCACCAGCAGAGATCCCAGGGTATGGGGGGAGCTGTTTTTT. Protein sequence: CATSRDPRVWGELFF.

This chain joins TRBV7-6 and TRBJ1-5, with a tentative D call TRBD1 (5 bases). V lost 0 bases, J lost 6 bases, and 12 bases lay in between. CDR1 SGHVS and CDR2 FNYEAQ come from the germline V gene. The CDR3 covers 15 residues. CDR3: CASSLARGVAQPQHF. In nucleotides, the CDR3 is TGTGCCAGCAGCTTAGCGCGGGGGGTGGCTCAGCCCCAGCATTTT.

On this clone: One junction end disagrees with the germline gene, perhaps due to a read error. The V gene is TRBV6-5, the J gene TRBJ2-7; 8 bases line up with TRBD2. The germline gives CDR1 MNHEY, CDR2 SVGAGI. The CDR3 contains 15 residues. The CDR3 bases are TGTGCCAGCAGTTCTACCGGGGGGGCCTCCCACGAGCAGTACTTC. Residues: CASSSTGGASHEQYF.

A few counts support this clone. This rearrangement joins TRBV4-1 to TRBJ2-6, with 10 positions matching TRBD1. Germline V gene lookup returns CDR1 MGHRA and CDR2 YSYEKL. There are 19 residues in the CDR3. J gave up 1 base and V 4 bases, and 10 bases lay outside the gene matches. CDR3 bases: TGCGCCAGCAGCCGTTCGGGGGGACAGGGGAAGTCTGGGGCCAACGTCCTGACTTTC. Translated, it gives CASSRSGGQGKSGANVLTF.

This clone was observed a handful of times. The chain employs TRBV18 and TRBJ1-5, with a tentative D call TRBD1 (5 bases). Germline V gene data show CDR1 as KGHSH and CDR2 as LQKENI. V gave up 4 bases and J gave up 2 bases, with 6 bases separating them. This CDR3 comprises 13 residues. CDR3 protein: CASSQGGNQPQHF. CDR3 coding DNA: TGTGCCAGCTCACAAGGGGGCAATCAGCCCCAGCATTTT. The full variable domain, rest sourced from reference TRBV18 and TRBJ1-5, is NAGVMQNPRHLVRRRGQEARLRCSPMKGHSHVYWYRQLPEEGLKFMVYLQKENIIDESGMPKERFSAEFPKEGPSILRIQQVVRGDSAAYFCASSQGGNQPQHFGDGTRLSIL.

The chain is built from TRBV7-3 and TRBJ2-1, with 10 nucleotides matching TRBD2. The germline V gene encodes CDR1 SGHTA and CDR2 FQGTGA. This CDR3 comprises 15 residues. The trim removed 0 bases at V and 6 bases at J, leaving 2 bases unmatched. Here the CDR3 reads CASSLTASGSNEQFF. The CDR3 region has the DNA TGTGCCAGCAGCTTAACGGCTAGCGGGAGCAATGAGCAGTTCTTC. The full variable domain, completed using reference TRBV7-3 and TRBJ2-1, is GAGVSQTPSNKVTEKGKYVELRCDPISGHTALYWYRQSLGQGPEFLIYFQGTGAADDSGLPNDRFFAVRPEGSVSTLKIQRTERGDSAVYLCASSLTASGSNEQFFGPGTRLTVL.

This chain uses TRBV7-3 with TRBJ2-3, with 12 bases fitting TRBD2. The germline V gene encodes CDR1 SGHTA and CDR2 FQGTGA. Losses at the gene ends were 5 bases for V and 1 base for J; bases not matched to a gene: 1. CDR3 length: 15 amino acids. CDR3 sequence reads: CASSRTSGGTDTQYF. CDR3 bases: TGTGCCAGCAGCCGGACTAGCGGGGGCACAGATACGCAGTATTTT.

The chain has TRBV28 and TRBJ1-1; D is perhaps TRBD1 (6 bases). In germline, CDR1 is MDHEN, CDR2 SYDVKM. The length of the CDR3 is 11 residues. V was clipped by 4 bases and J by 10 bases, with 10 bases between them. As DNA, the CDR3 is TGTGCCAGCAGTTACAGGGACGGAGCTTTCTTT. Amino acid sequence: CASSYRDGAFF.